The sequence of this TCR beta chain was determined in a study of CD8 T cells in ankylosing spondylitis (dated by TCRdb to the late 2010s). Context from the whole study: T cell receptor beta repertoires were profiled in healthy donors and ankylosing spondylitis patients so that disease-linked TCR variants could be found. Peripheral blood samples were taken, and synovial fluid was additionally collected from ankylosing spondylitis patients. The whole study cohort included about a hundred healthy donors and about two dozen ankylosing spondylitis patients. Study-wide findings and limitations: In peripheral blood, the disease-linked clones were found at relatively low frequencies and had a CD8+ phenotype. Significant enrichment of the disease-linked clones was reported in matched synovial fluid samples from ankylosing spondylitis patients. Some motif variants were previously reported in synovial fluid and blood of reactive arthritis patients, suggesting common disease-initiation mechanisms. A TCR beta motif made up of several highly homologous amino acid variants appeared to be characteristic of blood from ankylosing spondylitis patients.

TCRdb lists the instrument as Illumina HiSeq 2500. Quantitative 5'-RACE with molecular barcodes was used to prepare TCR beta libraries. The study's processing was this. A new computational method, built on a probabilistic model of VDJ rearrangement, was used to identify disease-linked TCR variants. The public sequencing data were trimmed at Q25 with fastp and processed into clonotypes with MiXCR by TCRdb, which kept only in-frame beta chains. Each record represents a unique CDR3 protein, reported with the most common genes and DNA among its rows. The V and J calls and clone size are TCRdb's, not the authors'. The sample data list 700,000 to 1,000,000 distinct CDR3 sequences, and 12% of these were observed just once. The ten biggest clones cover 0.51% of the sample. This clonotype was counted a few times. The clone's antigen remains unknown. Qualities for individual bases were not recorded, and no much larger clone is one base off.

Sequences were obtained from blood, either unsorted or a sorted T cell fraction (not recorded which). This sequence was found in a male donor with ankylosing spondylitis.

Here is the DNA: TGTGCCAGCAGCGCCACTAGCGGGAGGGCCTATGAGCAGTTCTTC. Its protein product is CASSATSGRAYEQFF. Recombination joined TRBV7-2 with TRBJ2-1; 13 bases in between match TRBD2. The germline V gene yields SGHTA for CDR1 and FQGNSA for CDR2. The junction shows trimming of 5 bases on V and 8 bases on J, and the gene matches do not reach 6 bases of it. CDR3 length: 15 amino acids, cysteine to phenylalanine. The CDR3 DNA has 45 bases and is translated from base 1.